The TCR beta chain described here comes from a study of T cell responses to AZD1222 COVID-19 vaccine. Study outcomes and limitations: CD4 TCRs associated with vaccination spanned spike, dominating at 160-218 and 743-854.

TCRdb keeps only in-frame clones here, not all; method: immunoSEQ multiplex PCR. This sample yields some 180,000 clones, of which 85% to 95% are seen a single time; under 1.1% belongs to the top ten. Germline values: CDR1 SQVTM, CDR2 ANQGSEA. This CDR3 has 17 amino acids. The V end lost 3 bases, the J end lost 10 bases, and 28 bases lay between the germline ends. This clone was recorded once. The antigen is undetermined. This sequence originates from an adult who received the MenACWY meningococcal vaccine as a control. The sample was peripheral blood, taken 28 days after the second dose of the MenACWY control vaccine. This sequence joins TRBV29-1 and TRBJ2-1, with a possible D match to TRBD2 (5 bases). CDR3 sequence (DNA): TGCAGCGTTGAGTGGAGAGGGTCGGGCTCGAATCAAGGAGAGCAGTTCTTC. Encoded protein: CSVEWRGSGSNQGEQFF.